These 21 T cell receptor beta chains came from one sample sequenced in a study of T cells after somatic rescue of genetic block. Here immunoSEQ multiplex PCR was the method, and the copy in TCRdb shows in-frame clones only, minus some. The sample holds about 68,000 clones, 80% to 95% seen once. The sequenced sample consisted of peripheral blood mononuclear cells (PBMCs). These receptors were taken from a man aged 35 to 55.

For the CDR3, the DNA is TGTGCCAGCCGAGGGGGGATAGGGAGTTCGGAGACCCAGTACTTC. Its translation: CASRGGIGSSETQYF. The chain recombines TRBV2 with TRBJ2-5; D may match TRBD1 or TRBD2 (6 bases each). CDR3 length equals 15 residues. Trimming removed 8 bases at V and 5 bases at J, with 21 bases between. Germline V CDR1 and CDR2: SNHLY, FYNNEI.

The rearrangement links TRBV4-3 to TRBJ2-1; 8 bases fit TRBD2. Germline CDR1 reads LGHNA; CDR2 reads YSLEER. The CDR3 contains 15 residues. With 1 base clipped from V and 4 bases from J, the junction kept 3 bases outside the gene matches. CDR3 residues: CASSQVGTSYNEQFF. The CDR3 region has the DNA TGCGCCAGCAGCCAAGTCGGGACTAGTTACAATGAGCAGTTCTTC.

The CDR3 sequence is CASSPGQGSQPQHF. For the CDR3, the DNA is TGTGCCAGCAGTCCCGGGCAGGGGTCTCAGCCCCAGCATTTT. This chain joins TRBV28 and TRBJ1-5, with a tentative D call TRBD1 (6 bases). The CDR3 length is 14 residues. From germline, CDR1 is MDHEN and CDR2 SYDVKM. The V end lost 5 bases, the J end lost 6 bases, and 14 bases lay between the germline ends.

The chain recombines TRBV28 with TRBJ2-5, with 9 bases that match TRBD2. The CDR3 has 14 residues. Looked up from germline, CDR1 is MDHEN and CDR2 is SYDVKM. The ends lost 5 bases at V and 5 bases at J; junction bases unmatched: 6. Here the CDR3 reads CASSIAGDRETQYF. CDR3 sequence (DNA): TGTGCCAGCAGTATAGCGGGAGACAGGGAGACCCAGTACTTC. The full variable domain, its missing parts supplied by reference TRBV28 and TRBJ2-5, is DVKVTQSSRYLVKRTGEKVFLECVQDMDHENMFWYRQDPGLGLRLIYFSYDVKMKEKGDIPEGYSVSREKKERFSLILESASTNQTSMYLCASSIAGDRETQYFGPGTRLLVL.

The CDR3 bases are TGTGCCAGCAGTTTATCCCGCGGTCCTAGCGGGAGAGAGCAGTTCTTC. This encodes CASSLSRGPSGREQFF. This sequence joins TRBV28 and TRBJ2-1; 10 nucleotides line up with TRBD2. The CDR3 spans 16 residues. V dropped 1 base and J dropped 10; count of bases not matched to a gene: 10. CDR1 MDHEN and CDR2 SYDVKM come from the germline V gene.

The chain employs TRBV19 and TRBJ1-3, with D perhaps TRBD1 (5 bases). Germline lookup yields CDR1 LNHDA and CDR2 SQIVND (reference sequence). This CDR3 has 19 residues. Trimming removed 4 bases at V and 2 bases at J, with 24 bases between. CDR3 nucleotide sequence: TGTGCCAGTAGTACAGGGTCCGGCGGGGGTAAATTGACTGGAAACACCATATATTTT. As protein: CASSTGSGGGKLTGNTIYF.

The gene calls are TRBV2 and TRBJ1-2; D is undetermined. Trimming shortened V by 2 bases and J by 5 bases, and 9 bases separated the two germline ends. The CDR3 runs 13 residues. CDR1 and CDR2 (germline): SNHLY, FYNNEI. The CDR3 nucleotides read TGTGCCAGCAGTGAATTCTCGAGTTATGGCTACACCTTC. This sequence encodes CASSEFSSYGYTF.

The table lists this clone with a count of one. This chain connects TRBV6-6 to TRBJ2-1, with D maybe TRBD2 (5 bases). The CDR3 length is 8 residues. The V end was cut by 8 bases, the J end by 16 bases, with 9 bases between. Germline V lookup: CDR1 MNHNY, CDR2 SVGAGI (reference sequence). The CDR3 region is CASHSGFF. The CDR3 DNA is TGTGCCAGCCACAGCGGTTTCTTC.

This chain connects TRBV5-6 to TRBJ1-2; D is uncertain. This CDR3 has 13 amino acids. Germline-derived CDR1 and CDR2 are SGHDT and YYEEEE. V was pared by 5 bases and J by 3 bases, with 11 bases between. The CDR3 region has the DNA TGTGCCAGCAGTAATACAGAGGACTATGGCTACACCTTC. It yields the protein CASSNTEDYGYTF.

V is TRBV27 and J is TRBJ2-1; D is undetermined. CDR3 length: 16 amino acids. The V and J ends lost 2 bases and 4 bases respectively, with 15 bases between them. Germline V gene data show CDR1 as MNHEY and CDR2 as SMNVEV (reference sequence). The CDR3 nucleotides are TGTGCCAGCAGTTTAGGAGTCAGAGAGGCTTACAATGAGCAGTTCTTC. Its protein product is CASSLGVREAYNEQFF.

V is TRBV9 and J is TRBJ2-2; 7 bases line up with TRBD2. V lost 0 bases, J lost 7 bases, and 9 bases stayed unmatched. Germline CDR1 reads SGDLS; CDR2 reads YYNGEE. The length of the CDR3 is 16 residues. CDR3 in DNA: TGTGCCAGCAGCGTAGGCGTTCGGCTAGCGGACGGGGAGCTGTTTTTT. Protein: CASSVGVRLADGELFF.

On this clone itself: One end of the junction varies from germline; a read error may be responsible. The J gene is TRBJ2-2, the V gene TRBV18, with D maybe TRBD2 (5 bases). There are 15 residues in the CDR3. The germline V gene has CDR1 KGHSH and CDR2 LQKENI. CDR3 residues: CASLPKDGLTGELFF. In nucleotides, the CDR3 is TGTGCCAGCTTACCAAAGGATGGACTCACCGGGGAGCTGTTTTTT.

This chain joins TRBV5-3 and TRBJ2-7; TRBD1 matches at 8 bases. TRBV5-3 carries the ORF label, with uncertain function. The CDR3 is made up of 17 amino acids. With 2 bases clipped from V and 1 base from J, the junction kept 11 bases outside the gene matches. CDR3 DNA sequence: TGTGCCAGAAGCTTAGAGGACAGGGCACGACAATCCTACGAGCAGTACTTC. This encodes CARSLEDRARQSYEQYF.

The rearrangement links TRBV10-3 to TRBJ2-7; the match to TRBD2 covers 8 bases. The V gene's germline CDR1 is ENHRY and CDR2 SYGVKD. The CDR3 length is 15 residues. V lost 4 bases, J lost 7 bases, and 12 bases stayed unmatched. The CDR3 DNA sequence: TGTGCCATCAGTGGGTGGGGCGCGGGAGGTGGGGAGCAGTACTTC. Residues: CAISGWGAGGGEQYF.

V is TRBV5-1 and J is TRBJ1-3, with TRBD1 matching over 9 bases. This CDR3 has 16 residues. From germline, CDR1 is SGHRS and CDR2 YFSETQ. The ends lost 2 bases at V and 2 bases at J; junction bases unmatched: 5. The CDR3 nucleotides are TGCGCCAGCAGCTTCGGGACAGGGAGGACTGGAAACACCATATATTTT. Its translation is CASSFGTGRTGNTIYF.

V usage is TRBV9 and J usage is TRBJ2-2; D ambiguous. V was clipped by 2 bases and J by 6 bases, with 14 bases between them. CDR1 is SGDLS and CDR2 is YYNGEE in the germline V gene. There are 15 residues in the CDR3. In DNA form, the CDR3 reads TGTGCCAGCAGCGTGGTGGGTAGCTTTTCCGGGGAGCTGTTTTTT. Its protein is CASSVVGSFSGELFF. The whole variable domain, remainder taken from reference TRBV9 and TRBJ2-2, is DSGVTQTPKHLITATGQRVTLRCSPRSGDLSVYWYQQSLDQGLQFLIQYYNGEERAKGNILERFSAQQFPDLHSELNLSSLELGDSALYFCASSVVGSFSGELFFGEGSRLTVL.

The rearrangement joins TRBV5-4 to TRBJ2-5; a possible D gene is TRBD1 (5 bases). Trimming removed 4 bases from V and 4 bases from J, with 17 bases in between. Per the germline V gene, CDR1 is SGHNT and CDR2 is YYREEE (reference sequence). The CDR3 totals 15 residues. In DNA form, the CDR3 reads TGTGCCAGCAGCCTGAAAGGACAAGGAACAGAGACCCAGTACTTC. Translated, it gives CASSLKGQGTETQYF.

CDR3 sequence reads: CASSLAASSADTQYF. CDR3 nucleotide sequence: TGCGCCAGCAGCTTGGCAGCTAGTAGCGCAGATACGCAGTATTTT. The chain carries TRBV5-1 and TRBJ2-3, with a tentative D call TRBD2 (5 bases). Germline CDR1 SGHRS, CDR2 YFSETQ. The V end was cut by 0 bases, the J end by 4 bases, with 12 bases between. There are 15 residues in the CDR3.

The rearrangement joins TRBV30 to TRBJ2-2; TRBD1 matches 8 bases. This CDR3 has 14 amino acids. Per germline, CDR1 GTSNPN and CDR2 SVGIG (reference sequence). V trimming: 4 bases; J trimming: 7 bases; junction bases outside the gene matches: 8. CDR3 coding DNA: TGTGCCTGGAATCCGGACAGGGCGAGCGGGGAGCTGTTTTTT. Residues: CAWNPDRASGELFF.

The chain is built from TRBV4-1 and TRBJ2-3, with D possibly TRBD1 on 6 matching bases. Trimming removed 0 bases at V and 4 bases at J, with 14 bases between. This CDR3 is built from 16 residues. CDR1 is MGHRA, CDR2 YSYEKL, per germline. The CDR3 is CASSQDWGPEADTQYF. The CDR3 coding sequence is TGCGCCAGCAGCCAAGATTGGGGGCCGGAGGCAGATACGCAGTATTTT.

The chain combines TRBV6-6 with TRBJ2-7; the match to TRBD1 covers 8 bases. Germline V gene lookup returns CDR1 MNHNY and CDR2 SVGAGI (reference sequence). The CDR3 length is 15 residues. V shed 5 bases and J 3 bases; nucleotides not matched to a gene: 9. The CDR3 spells CASSATGTGVYEQYF. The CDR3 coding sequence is TGTGCCAGCAGTGCAACAGGGACAGGAGTCTACGAGCAGTACTTC.